The clone carrying this T cell receptor (beta chain) was recorded a few times. Its antigen is currently unknown. Profiling relied on immunoSEQ multiplex PCR, and the TCRdb table lists in-frame clones only, not all of them. Among 72,000 or so clones listed, under 85% were seen once. The data stem from a study of OX40 agonist ivuxolimab in advanced cancers. Study at large: The patients received ivuxolimab by intravenous route every 2 weeks at 0.01 to 10 mg/kg. The dose-escalation cohort had hepatocellular carcinoma, melanoma, renal cell or head and neck cancer. Partial responses were observed in three patients, of whom one had hepatocellular carcinoma and two had cutaneous melanoma. Findings and caveats of the study: At doses 0.1 to 3.0 mg/kg, CD4+ and CD8+ clones expanded.

Trimming removed 1 base from V and 5 bases from J, with 12 bases in between. Germline assignment: CDR1 SGHTA and CDR2 FQGNSA. The CDR3 has 15 residues. The rearrangement links TRBV7-2 to TRBJ1-5; tentative D call: TRBD1 (5 bases). This TCR was recovered from an adult with an advanced solid tumor such as melanoma, head and neck, liver or kidney cancer. The sequences come from CD4+ or CD8+ T cells sorted from blood, collected in a trial of the OX40 agonist ivuxolimab. The CDR3 spells CASSLGARGYQPQHF. As DNA, the CDR3 is TGTGCCAGCAGCTTAGGCGCCCGGGGGTATCAGCCCCAGCATTTT.